The entry below describes one T cell receptor (beta chain). Antigen unknown. These data originate in a study of cytomegalovirus exposure and HLA in healthy donors. Findings of the study overall: The classifier reportedly diagnosed cytomegalovirus status with high specificity and sensitivity.

Generated by immunoSEQ multiplex PCR, the TCRdb table keeps only in-frame clones and is missing some. The table has 130,000 or so clones, over 80% seen once; the top ten hold about 6.7%. The donors belonged to the approximately 120-subject validation cohort, separate from the roughly 600-subject first cohort. Sequenced input: PBMCs. This sequence was found in a woman aged 25 to 45 in good health and CMV-seropositive.

The CDR3 is CASSLRPGNTEAFF. The CDR3 region has the DNA TGCGCCAGCAGCTTGCGACCAGGGAACACTGAAGCTTTCTTT. The chain employs TRBV5-1 and TRBJ1-1; D gene ambiguous. This CDR3 comprises 14 residues. Looked up from germline, CDR1 is SGHRS and CDR2 is YFSETQ. V lost 1 base and J lost 1, with 8 bases in between. The full variable domain, completed using reference TRBV5-1 and TRBJ1-1, is KAGVTQTPRYLIKTRGQQVTLSCSPISGHRSVSWYQQTPGQGLQFLFEYFSETQRNKGNFPGRFSGRQFSNSRSEMNVSTLELGDSALYLCASSLRPGNTEAFFGQGTRLTVV.